This T cell receptor (beta chain) emerged from a study of beta chain features in type 1 diabetes. Findings and caveats of the study: Type 1 diabetes patients showed fewer insertions and more deletions at VDJ junctions.

In germline, CDR1 is MDHEN, CDR2 SYDVKM. Trimming removed 7 bases from V and 4 bases from J, with 10 bases in between. The CDR3 runs 12 residues. Expressed TCRB transcripts were sequenced because the entire RNA isolate underwent reverse transcription. Profiled with immunoSEQ multiplex PCR; TCRdb holds only in-frame clones, not every one. The sample has 250,000 to 350,000 clones; 11% to 15% are singletons. About this clone: No antigen is known for it.

This rearrangement joins TRBV28 to TRBJ1-2; unclear D gene. This clonotype originated in a young man in good health. Sample: central memory CD4+ T cells from blood. Here the CDR3 DNA reads TGTGCCAGCACTTCGGGGAGCTATGGCTACACCTTC. It codes for CASTSGSYGYTF.